This TCR beta chain was sequenced in a study of blood T cells in healthy people across ages. RNA extraction gave at least 6 micrograms of total RNA per sample. V gave up 6 bases and J gave up 3 bases, with 11 bases separating them. The CDR3 runs to 13 residues. Findings and limits, study-wide: While age rose, TCR beta diversity per million T cells dropped in a roughly linear way. Long-lived donors exceeded aged donors in naive CD4+ cells and diversity. Estimates based on one million T cells were treated as lower bounds.

This clonotype was observed a few times. The antigen remains undetermined. Combining a sample-barcoded 5' primer with a J-beta primer mix, a second PCR ran for roughly 7 to 12 cycles. TCRdb reprocessed the 5' RACE reads with MiXCR, giving one entry per CDR3 protein. This table has some 900,000 distinct CDR3 sequences, about 44% appearing once. The specimen was blood. The sequence derives from a man aged 30 to 39 in good health. J is TRBJ1-2 and V is TRBV12-3 or TRBV12-4, with D perhaps matching TRBD1 (6 bases). The CDR3 bases are TGTGCCAGCAGCCGGGCAGGGGACTATGGCTACACCTTC. This translates into CASSRAGDYGYTF.